The 2 T cell receptor beta chains below come from one sample, sequenced in a study of regulatory T cells in long-lasting Graves disease. Noted time point: newly diagnosed GD, antithyroid drugs for less than 3 months. Isolated PBMC RNA provided the starting material for the TCR library. Library construction for TCR beta used iRepertoire HTBI primers and Arm-PCR of CDR3 regions. TCRdb used MiXCR to reprocess the multiplex PCR reads, holding one entry per CDR3 protein. Of 450,000 to 600,000 distinct CDR3 sequences in the sample, about 17% were seen once. The same data also went into a second study, on T cells in Graves' hyperthyroidism and ophthalmopathy.

This material consisted of peripheral blood mononuclear cells (PBMCs), taken at new diagnosis, from a patient treated with antithyroid drugs. These receptors all stem from a man between 35 and 55 years old with Graves disease.

This clonotype was observed many times. The chain uses TRBV28 and TRBJ2-7; 8 bases map to TRBD2. The germline V gene encodes CDR1 MDHEN and CDR2 SYDVKM. V lost 7 bases and J lost 7; bases outside the gene matches: 9. The CDR3 covers 13 residues. This CDR3 is CASTRTVAGEQYF. DNA of the CDR3: TGTGCCAGCACTCGTACAGTAGCGGGAGAGCAGTACTTC. Filled out from reference TRBV28 and TRBJ2-7, the complete variable domain reads DVKVTQSSRYLVKRTGEKVFLECVQDMDHENMFWYRQDPGLGLRLIYFSYDVKMKEKGDIPEGYSVSREKKERFSLILESASTNQTSMYLCASTRTVAGEQYFGPGTRLTVT.

This clonotype showed up many times. The chain is built from TRBV7-6 and TRBJ1-2; 8 bases map to TRBD1. J lost 3 bases, V lost 1 base, and 1 base had no gene match. CDR1 and CDR2 (germline): SGHVS, FNYEAQ. The CDR3 is made up of 14 amino acids. The CDR3 DNA follows: TGTGCCAGCAGCTTAGACAGGGGGGACTATGGCTACACCTTC. Translated, it gives CASSLDRGDYGYTF.